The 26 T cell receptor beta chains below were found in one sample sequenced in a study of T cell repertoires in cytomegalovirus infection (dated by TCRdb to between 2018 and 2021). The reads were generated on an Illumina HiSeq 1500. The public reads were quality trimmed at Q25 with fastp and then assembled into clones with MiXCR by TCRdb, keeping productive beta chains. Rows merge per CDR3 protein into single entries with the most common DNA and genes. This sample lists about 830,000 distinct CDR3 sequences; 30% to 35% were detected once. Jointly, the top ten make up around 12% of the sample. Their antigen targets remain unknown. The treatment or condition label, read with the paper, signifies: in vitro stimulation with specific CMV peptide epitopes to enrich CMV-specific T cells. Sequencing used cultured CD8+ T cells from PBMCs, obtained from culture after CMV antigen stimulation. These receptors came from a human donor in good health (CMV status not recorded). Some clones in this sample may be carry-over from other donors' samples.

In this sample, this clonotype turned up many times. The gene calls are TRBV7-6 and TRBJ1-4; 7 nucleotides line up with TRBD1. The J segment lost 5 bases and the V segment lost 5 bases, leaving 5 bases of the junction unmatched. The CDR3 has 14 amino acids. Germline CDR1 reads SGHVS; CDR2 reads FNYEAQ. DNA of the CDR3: TGTGCCAGCAGCCTAGGGGGCGAGAATGAAAAACTGTTTTTT. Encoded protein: CASSLGGENEKLFF.

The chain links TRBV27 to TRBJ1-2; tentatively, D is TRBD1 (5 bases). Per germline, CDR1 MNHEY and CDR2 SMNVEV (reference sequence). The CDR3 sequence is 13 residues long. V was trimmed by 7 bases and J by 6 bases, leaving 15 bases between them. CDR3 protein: CASTPGGIDGYTF. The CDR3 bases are TGTGCCAGCACTCCGGGGGGGATAGATGGCTACACCTTC.

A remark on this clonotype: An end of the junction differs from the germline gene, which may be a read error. The CDR3, as DNA: TGTACCAGCAGCTTATGGAACATCGACGAGCAGTACTTC. Its protein is CTSSLWNIDEQYF. The V and J genes are TRBV11-2 and TRBJ2-7; D call uncertain. Germline V gene data show CDR1 as SGHAT and CDR2 as FQNNGV. The CDR3 extends over 13 amino acids.

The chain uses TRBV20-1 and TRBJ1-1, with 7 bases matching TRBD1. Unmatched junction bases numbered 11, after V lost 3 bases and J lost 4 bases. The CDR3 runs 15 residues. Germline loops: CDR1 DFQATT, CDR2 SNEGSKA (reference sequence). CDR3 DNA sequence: TGCAGTGCTAGTGAAGCAGGGGGGATGGTCACTGAAGCTTTCTTT. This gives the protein CSASEAGGMVTEAFF.

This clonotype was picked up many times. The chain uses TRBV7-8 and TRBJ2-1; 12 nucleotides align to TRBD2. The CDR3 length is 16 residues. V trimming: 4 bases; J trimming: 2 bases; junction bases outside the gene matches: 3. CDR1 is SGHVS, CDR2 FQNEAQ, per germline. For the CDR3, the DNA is TGTGCCAGCAGCTACAGACTAGCGGGGGCCTACAATGAGCAGTTCTTC. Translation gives CASSYRLAGAYNEQFF.

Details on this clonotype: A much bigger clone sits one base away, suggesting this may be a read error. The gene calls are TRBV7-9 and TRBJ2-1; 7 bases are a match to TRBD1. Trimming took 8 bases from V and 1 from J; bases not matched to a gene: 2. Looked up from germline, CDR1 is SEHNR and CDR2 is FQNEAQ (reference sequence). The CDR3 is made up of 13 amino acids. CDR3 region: CASETGSYNEQFF. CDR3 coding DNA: TGTGCCAGCGAGACAGGGTCCTACAATGAGCAGTTCTTC.

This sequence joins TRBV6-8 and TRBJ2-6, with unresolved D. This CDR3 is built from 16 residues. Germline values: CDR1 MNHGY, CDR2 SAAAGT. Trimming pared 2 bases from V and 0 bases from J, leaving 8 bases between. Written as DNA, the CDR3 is TGTGCCAGCAGTTACCTCATTAGCTCTGGGGCCAACGTCCTGACTTTC. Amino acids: CASSYLISSGANVLTF.

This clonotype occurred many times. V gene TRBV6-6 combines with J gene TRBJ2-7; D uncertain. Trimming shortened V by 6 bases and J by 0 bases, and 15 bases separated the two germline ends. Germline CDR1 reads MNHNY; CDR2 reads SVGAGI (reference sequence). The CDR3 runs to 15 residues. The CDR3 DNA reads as TGTGCCAGCAGGGAACTCGGGTGGAGCTCCTACGAGCAGTACGTC. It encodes CASRELGWSSYEQYV.

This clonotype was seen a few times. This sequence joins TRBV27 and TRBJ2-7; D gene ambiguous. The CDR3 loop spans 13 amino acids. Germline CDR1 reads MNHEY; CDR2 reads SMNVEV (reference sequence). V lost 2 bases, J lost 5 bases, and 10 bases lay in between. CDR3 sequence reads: CASSLVQTHEQYF. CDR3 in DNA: TGTGCCAGCAGTTTAGTCCAGACCCACGAGCAGTACTTC.

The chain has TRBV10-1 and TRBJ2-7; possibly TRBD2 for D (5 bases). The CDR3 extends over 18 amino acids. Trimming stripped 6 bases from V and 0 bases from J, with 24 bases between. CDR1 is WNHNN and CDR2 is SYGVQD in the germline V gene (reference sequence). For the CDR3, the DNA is TGCGCCAGCAGCCCCCGGGAACCCGGGTCCCCCCTCTCCTACGAGCAGTACTTC. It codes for CASSPREPGSPLSYEQYF.

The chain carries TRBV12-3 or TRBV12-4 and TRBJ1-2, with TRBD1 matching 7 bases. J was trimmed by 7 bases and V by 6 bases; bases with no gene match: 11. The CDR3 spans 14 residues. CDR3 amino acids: CASSSLGQLGGYTF. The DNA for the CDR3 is TGTGCCAGCAGCTCCCTGGGACAGCTTGGTGGCTACACCTTC.

The CDR3 DNA reads as TGTGCCAGTAGTATCGGGGCGGTACTGAACACTGAAGCTTTCTTT. Translating gives CASSIGAVLNTEAFF. The rearrangement links TRBV19 to TRBJ1-1, with a weak D call TRBD1 (5 bases). The length of the CDR3 is 15 residues. Germline V CDR1 and CDR2: LNHDA, SQIVND (reference sequence). V lost 3 bases and J 0 bases, leaving 11 bases between the germline ends.

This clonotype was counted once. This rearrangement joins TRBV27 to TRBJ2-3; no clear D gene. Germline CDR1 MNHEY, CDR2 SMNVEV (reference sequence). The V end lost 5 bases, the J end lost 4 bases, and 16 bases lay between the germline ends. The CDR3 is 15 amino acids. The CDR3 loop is CASSPRPWTPDTQYF. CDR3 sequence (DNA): TGTGCCAGCAGTCCCCGGCCCTGGACGCCAGATACGCAGTATTTT.

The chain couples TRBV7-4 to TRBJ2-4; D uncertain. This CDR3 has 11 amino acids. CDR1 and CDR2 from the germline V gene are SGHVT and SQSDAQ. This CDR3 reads CGVGIRNIQYF. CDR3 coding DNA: TGTGGAGTGGGCATCAGGAACATTCAGTACTTC.

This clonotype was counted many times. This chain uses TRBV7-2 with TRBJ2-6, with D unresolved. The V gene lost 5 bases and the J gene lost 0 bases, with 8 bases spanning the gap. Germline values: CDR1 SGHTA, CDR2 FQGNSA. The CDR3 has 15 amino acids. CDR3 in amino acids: CASSRSISGANVLTF. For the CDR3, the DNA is TGTGCCAGCAGCCGCTCGATCTCTGGGGCCAACGTCCTGACTTTC.

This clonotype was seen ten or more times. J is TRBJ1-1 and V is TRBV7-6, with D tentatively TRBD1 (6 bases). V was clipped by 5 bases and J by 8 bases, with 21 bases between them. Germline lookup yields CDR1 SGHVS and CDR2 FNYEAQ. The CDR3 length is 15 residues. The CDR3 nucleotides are TGTGCCAGCAGCCCTTTTGCCCCAGGGGTGGAGGAAGCTTTCTTT. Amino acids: CASSPFAPGVEEAFF.

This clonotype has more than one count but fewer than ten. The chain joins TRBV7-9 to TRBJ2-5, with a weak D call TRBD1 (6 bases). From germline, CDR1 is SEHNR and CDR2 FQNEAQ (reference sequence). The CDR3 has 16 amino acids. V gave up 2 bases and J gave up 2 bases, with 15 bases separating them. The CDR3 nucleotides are TGTGCCAGCAGCTTAATCGTGGGGGCCAGGCAAGAGACCCAGTACTTC. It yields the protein CASSLIVGARQETQYF.

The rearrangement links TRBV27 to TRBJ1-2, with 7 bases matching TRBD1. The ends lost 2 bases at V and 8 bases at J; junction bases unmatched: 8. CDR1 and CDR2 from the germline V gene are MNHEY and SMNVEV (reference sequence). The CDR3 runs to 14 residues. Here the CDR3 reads CASSLVGRGQGYTF. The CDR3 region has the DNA TGTGCCAGCAGTTTAGTAGGGAGGGGGCAAGGCTACACCTTC.

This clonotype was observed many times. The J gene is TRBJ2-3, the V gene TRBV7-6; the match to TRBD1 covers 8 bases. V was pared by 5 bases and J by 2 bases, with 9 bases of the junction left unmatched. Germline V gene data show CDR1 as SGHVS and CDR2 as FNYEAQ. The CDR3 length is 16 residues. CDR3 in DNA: TGTGCCAGCAGCAGTGACAGGGGAAGTTCCACAGATACGCAGTATTTT. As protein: CASSSDRGSSTDTQYF. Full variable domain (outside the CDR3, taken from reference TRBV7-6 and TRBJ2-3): GAGVSQSPRYKVTKRGQDVALRCDPISGHVSLYWYRQALGQGPEFLTYFNYEAQQDKSGLPNDRFSAERPEGSISTLTIQRTEQRDSAMYRCASSSDRGSSTDTQYFGPGTRLTVL.

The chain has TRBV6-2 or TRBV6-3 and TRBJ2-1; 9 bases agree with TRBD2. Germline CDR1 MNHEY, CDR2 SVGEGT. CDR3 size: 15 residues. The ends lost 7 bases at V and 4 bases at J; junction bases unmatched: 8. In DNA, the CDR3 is TGTGCCAGCACATTACTAGCGGGCCTTTACAATGAGCAGTTCTTC. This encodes CASTLLAGLYNEQFF.

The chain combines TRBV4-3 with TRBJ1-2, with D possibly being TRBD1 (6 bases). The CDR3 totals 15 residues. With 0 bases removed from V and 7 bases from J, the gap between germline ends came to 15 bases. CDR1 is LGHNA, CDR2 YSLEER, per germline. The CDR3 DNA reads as TGCGCCAGCAGCCAAGATGGCAGGGGAAGGGGTGGCTACACCTTC. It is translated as CASSQDGRGRGGYTF.

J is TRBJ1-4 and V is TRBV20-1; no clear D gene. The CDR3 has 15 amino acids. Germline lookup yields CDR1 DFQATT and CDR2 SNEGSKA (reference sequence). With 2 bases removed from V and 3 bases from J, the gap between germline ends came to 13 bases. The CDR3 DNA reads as TGCAGTGCTAGACCCTCCGGGGTATCTAATGAAAAACTGTTTTTT. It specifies CSARPSGVSNEKLFF.

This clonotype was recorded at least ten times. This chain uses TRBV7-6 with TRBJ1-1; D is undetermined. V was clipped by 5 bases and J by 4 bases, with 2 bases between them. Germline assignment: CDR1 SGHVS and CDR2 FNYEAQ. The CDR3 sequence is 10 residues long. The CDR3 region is CASSRTEAFF. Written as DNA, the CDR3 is TGTGCCAGCAGCCGCACTGAAGCTTTCTTT.

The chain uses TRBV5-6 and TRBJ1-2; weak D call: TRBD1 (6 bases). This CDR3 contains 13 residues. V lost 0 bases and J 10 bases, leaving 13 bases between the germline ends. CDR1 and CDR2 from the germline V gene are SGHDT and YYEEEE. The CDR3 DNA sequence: TGTGCCAGCAGCTTGGGGGGGCCGGATACCTACACCTTC. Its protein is CASSLGGPDTYTF.

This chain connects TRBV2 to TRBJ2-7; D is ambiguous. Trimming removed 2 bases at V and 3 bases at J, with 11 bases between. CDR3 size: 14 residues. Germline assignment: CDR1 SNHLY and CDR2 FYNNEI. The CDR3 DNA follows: TGTGCCAGCAGTGAAAATCCGATTTTCTACGAGCAGTACTTC. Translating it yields CASSENPIFYEQYF. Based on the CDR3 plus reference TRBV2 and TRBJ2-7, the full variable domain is EPEVTQTPSHQVTQMGQEVILRCVPISNHLYFYWYRQILGQKVEFLVSFYNNEISEKSEIFDDQFSVERPDGSNFTLKIRSTKLEDSAMYFCASSENPIFYEQYFGPGTRLTVT.

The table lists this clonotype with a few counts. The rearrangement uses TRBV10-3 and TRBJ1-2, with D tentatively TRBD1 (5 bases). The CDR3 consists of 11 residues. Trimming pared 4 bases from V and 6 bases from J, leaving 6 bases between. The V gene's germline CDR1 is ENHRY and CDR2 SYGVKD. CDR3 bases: TGTGCCATCAGTGGGGGGAATGGCTACACCTTC. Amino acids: CAISGGNGYTF.